The clone carrying this T cell receptor (beta chain) has at least ten counts. Its target is not known. This record belongs to a study of CD8+CD57+ T cells in acquired aplastic anemia. Study-wide context: When averaged, DNA from sorted CD4+ and CD8+ cells came to around 3.1 ug. Healthy donors averaged about 10 million reads for CD4+ cells.

Profiles of TCR beta VDJ and CDR3 were generated from a genomic DNA template. TCRdb reanalysed the reads using MiXCR and keeps one entry per CDR3 protein. The table lists about 110,000 distinct CDR3 sequences, around 53% of them singletons. Study-wide points: Patients and controls shared 25 to 35 CD8+ CDR3 sequences, highly expressed in patients. Controls and patients did not differ significantly in CD8+ Simpson's diversity.

The CDR3 sequence is 16 residues long. CDR1 and CDR2 (germline): SGHAT, FQNNGV. Trimming at V came to 2 bases and at J to 4 bases, leaving 5 bases not matched to a gene. The TCR comes from a human donor in good health, serving as a control. Source material: sorted CD4+, CD8+, or CD8+CD57+ T cells (not recorded which) from PBMCs. The chain uses TRBV11-2 and TRBJ1-5; 10 nucleotides line up with TRBD1. The CDR3 is CASSLFGTGENQPQHF. CDR3 in DNA: TGTGCCAGCAGCTTATTCGGGACAGGGGAAAATCAGCCCCAGCATTTT.